The T cell receptor (beta chain) under discussion was sequenced for a study of blood T cells in healthy people across ages. This clonotype was detected ten times or more. Its antigen is as yet unknown. Donors each provided 8 to 10 milliliters of peripheral blood. Primed by a sample-barcoded 5' primer and a J-beta primer mix, a second PCR proceeded for about 6 to 12 cycles. TCRdb reanalysed the 5' RACE reads using MiXCR and keeps one entry per CDR3 protein. The table shows roughly 680,000 distinct CDR3 sequences, with over 40% occurring only once. Study-wide results and caveats: Unsorted PBMCs blocked a conclusive comparison of naive and antigen-experienced cells. In the absence of known donor CMV status, changes in expanded clonotypes were possibly confounded.

The germline CDR1 and CDR2 sequences are LNHNV and YYDKDF (reference sequence). V was pared by 8 bases and J by 0 bases, with 9 bases between. The CDR3 covers 13 residues. V and J are TRBV15 and TRBJ2-3, with D hard to call. The material sequenced was blood. The TCR comes from a woman aged 80 or older in good health. The CDR3 DNA follows: TGTGCCACCTTAGCCATGAGCACAGATACGCAGTATTTT. Residues: CATLAMSTDTQYF.